This T cell receptor (beta chain) was sequenced for a study of blood T cell repertoires in COVID-19 (dated by TCRdb to about 2020). As for the study more broadly: Collaborator samples came from the United States, Italy and Spain and covered acute and convalescent phases of COVID-19. The samples were drawn from two sources: the first 160 participants of the ongoing ImmuneRACE study, and over 950 subjects contributed by 6 global collaborators. The repertoires were released in a freely available public database intended as a resource for research on the immune response to SARS-CoV-2. Where available, HLA class I and class II types were taken from metadata supplied by the sample provider and were not determined by assay-based typing. The sample metadata nearly always contained a de-identified subject ID, COVID-19 status, age in years and sex. The prospective study material was composed of cDNA or gDNA derived from T cells, B-cell-depleted T cells, or PBMCs. Subjects who had been exposed to COVID-19, were actively infected with it, or had recovered from it provided the deeply sampled blood TCRbeta repertoires that made up the dataset. Overall study outcomes, separate from this receptor: The quantity of clinical and demographic metadata differed by source and by participant and was supplied without curation.

Enrolling through a virtual design, the prospective study's participants ranged in age from roughly 18 to 90 years and lived across 24 United States geographic areas. In the prospective study, cohorts were assigned on the basis of participant-reported clinical history obtained from a screening survey and a study questionnaire. Each participant in the prospective study had whole blood, serum and a nasopharyngeal or oropharyngeal swab collected by mobile phlebotomists. Over an approximately 2-month period, participants in the prospective study had the option of providing additional blood draws and questionnaires. Before DNA extraction, prospective study blood samples were shipped either frozen or at room temperature. The immunoSEQ Assay, a bias-controlled multiplex PCR, was used to amplify TCRbeta CDR3 regions from genomic DNA. The original methods were these. Nucleated cell counts per sample were estimated from amplification of reference gene primers within the assay. To quantify the absolute abundance of each unique TCRbeta CDR3 rearrangement, sequence reads were collapsed and filtered. For each sample, productive Simpson clonality was calculated by taking the square root of Simpson's diversity index across productive rearrangements. Imported from immuneACCESS, the table was reduced by TCRdb to in-frame sequences with V and J called. These copies leave out some clones; in studies compared against another copy, an unresolved V gene accounts for under half, and the cause of the remainder is not known. That table furnishes V, J and clone size, whereas the DNA furnished D and trimming. Present in this sample are approximately 210,000 clones, around 81% of which were seen just once. The ten most abundant clones make up 4.3% of the sample.

Counted from cysteine to phenylalanine, this CDR3 has 15 amino acids. The only DNA kept is the CDR3, 45 bases in frame from the first base. CDR1 MNHEY and CDR2 SVGAGI were looked up in the germline V gene. Trimming leaves V shorter by 7 bases and J shorter by 0 bases, with the junction holding 4 bases beyond the gene matches. About this clone itself: Its antigen is not yet known. Within one base of it there is no much larger clone, and no base qualities were kept.

This sequence originates from a man aged 25 to 45 with acute COVID-19. The specimen was PBMCs or T cells enriched from blood (not recorded which). The rearrangement combines TRBV6-5 with TRBJ2-3, with 10 bases matching TRBD2. The CDR3: CASKLAGASTDTQYF. The DNA sequence is given as TGTGCCAGCAAGCTAGCGGGGGCGAGCACAGATACGCAGTATTTT.